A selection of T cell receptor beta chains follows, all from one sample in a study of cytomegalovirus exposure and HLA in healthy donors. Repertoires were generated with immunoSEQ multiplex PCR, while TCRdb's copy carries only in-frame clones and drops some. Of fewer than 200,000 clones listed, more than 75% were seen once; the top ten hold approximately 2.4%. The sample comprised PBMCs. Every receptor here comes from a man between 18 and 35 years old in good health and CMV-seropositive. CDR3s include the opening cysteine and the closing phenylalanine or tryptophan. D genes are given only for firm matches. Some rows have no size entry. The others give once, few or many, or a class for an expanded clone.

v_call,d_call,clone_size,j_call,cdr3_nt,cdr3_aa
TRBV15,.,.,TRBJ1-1,TGTGCCACCAGCCGCAGTGTCCAGGGAGAAGCTTTCTTT,CATSRSVQGEAFF
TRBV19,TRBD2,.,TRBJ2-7,TGTGCCAGTAGTATGTTCCTAGCGGGAAGAAACGAGCAGTACTTC,CASSMFLAGRNEQYF
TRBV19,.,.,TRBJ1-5,TGTGCCAGTAGGAGGGTGGGGCAGCCCCAGCATTTT,CASRRVGQPQHF
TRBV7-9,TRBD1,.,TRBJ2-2,TGTGCCAGCAGCTCCCCGTCGAAGGGGGCGTGGAACACCGGGGAGCTGTTTTTT,CASSSPSKGAWNTGELFF
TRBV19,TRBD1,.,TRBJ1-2,TGTGCCGCCCGGGGACAGAGGAACTATGGCTACACCTTC,CAARGQRNYGYTF
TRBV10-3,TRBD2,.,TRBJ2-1,TGTGCCATCCAGGGGGAGCTAGCGGGAAGCCTTTACAATGAGCAGTTCTTC,CAIQGELAGSLYNEQFF
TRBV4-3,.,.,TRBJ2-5,TGCGCCAGCAGCCGGTATCTGCACCGCGTAAGCCAAGAGACCCAGTACTTC,CASSRYLHRVSQETQYF
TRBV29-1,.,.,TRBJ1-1,TGCAGCGTTCGGCAGGAAGGGGGGGTGAACACTGAAGCTTTCTTT,CSVRQEGGVNTEAFF
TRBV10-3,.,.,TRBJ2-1,TGTGCCACCTTAGGCGGGGAGTTCTACAATGAGCAGTTCTTC,CATLGGEFYNEQFF
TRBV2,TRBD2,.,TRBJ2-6,TGTGCCAGCAGTGTCGGGAGGGCAGGGGCCAACGTCCTGACTTTC,CASSVGRAGANVLTF
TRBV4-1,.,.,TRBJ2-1,TGCGCCAGCGGGGGGTACAATGAGCAGTTCTTC,CASGGYNEQFF
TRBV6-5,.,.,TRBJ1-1,TGTGCCAGCAGTAAACCGAGCAACACTGAAGCTTTCTTT,CASSKPSNTEAFF
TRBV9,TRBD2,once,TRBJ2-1,TGTGCCAGCAGCTTCCTCGGGGGGGATGAGCAGTTCTTC,CASSFLGGDEQFF
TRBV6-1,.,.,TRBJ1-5,TGTGCCAGCAGTGAAGTAGGAGGAAGCAATCAGCCCCAGCATTTT,CASSEVGGSNQPQHF
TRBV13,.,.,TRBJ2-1,TGTGCCAGCAGCTTAGGCCTTAACTACAATGAGCAGTTCTTC,CASSLGLNYNEQFF
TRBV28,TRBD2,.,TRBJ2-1,TGTGCCAGCAGTTCCCCTAGCGGGGGCGCCTACAATGAGCAGTTCTTC,CASSSPSGGAYNEQFF
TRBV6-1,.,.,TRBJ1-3,TGTGCCAGCAGTGAAGCGAGGTCGCCCGGCGCTGGAAACACCATATATTTT,CASSEARSPGAGNTIYF
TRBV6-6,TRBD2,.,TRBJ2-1,TGTGCCAGCTACCCCTGGACTAGCGGGGGGCACAATGAGCAGTTCTTC,CASYPWTSGGHNEQFF
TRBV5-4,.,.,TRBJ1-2,TGTGCCAGCAGCGGACCGGGACACATTAACTATGGCTACACCTTC,CASSGPGHINYGYTF
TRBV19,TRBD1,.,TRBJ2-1,TGTGCCAGTCGACAGGGATTGAGCTCCTACAATGAGCAGTTCTTC,CASRQGLSSYNEQFF
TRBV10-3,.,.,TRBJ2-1,TGTGCCATCAGCCCTGCCTACAATGAGCAGTTCTTC,CAISPAYNEQFF
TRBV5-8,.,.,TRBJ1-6,TGTGCCAGCAGAACGACAGTATTGGGTTCACCCCTCCACTTT,CASRTTVLGSPLHF
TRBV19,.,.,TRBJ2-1,TGTGCCAGTAGTATAGCCCGGGACACCTTAAACAATGAGCAGTTCTTC,CASSIARDTLNNEQFF
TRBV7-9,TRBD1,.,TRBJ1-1,TGTGCCAGCAGCGCCATCCTCTTAGACAGGGTTACTGAAGCTTTCTTT,CASSAILLDRVTEAFF
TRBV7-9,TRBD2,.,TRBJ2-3,TGTGCCAGCAGCTACCCCACGGGAGGAAGCACAGATACGCAGTATTTT,CASSYPTGGSTDTQYF